The clone carrying this T cell receptor (beta chain) was detected many times. Its specificity is unknown. Deletions cut 5 bases from V and 0 bases from J, with 9 bases between. The germline CDR1 and CDR2 sequences are SGHTS and YDEGEE. The CDR3 is 13 amino acids. These data are taken from a study of CD8 T cells in ankylosing spondylitis. Study outcomes and limitations: Matched ankylosing spondylitis synovial fluid reportedly contained a significantly enriched population of disease-linked clones. In peripheral blood, disease-linked CD8+ clones occurred at relatively low frequencies. Reports of some motif variants in reactive arthritis synovial fluid and blood predate this one.

By quantitative 5'-RACE with molecular barcodes, the TCR beta libraries were made. TCRdb re-derived calls from the 5' RACE reads in MiXCR, one entry per CDR3 protein. Of fewer than 200,000 distinct CDR3 sequences listed, roughly 20% are singletons. Source material: blood, either unsorted or a sorted T cell fraction (not recorded which). This sequence was found in a male donor aged 10-35 years with ankylosing spondylitis or in good health (not recorded which). This chain joins TRBV5-8 and TRBJ2-7; no clear D gene. The CDR3 region is CASSRRSSYEQYV. DNA of the CDR3: TGTGCCAGCAGTCGCAGGAGCTCCTACGAGCAGTACGTC.